A single sample gave rise to the 24 T cell receptor beta chains below, sequenced in a study of cytomegalovirus exposure and HLA in healthy donors. The PCR used 60 Vbeta and 13 Jbeta primers. Here immunoSEQ multiplex PCR was the method, and the copy in TCRdb shows in-frame clones only, minus some. The data contain about 140,000 clones, 60% to 75% of them singletons. The sequencing input was PBMCs. These receptors were obtained from a young man in good health and CMV-seronegative.

V gene TRBV9 combines with J gene TRBJ2-1; maybe TRBD2 (6 bases). Trimming cost V 4 bases and J 6 bases, with 20 bases left between them. CDR3 length: 16 residues. Germline CDR1 and CDR2: SGDLS and YYNGEE. The CDR3 loop is CASSRRSGDPSNEQFF. The CDR3 region has the DNA TGTGCCAGCAGCCGTAGGTCGGGGGATCCTAGCAATGAGCAGTTCTTC.

The chain joins TRBV6-5 to TRBJ2-6; possibly TRBD2 for D (6 bases). Germline assignment: CDR1 MNHEY and CDR2 SVGAGI. The CDR3 covers 12 residues. Trimming pared 9 bases from V and 8 bases from J, leaving 11 bases between. The CDR3 is CARVAGSNVLTF. In nucleotides, the CDR3 is TGTGCCAGGGTGGCGGGGTCCAACGTCCTGACTTTC.

The chain has TRBV5-1 and TRBJ1-2; weak D call: TRBD1 (5 bases). Trimming shortened V by 2 bases and J by 6 bases, and 11 bases separated the two germline ends. This CDR3 is built from 13 residues. Germline CDR1 reads SGHRS; CDR2 reads YFSETQ. The CDR3 bases are TGCGCCAGCAGCTTAACCGGGGGAAATGGCTACACCTTC. The encoded protein is CASSLTGGNGYTF. Drawing the rest from reference TRBV5-1 and TRBJ1-2, the complete variable domain is KAGVTQTPRYLIKTRGQQVTLSCSPISGHRSVSWYQQTPGQGLQFLFEYFSETQRNKGNFPGRFSGRQFSNSRSEMNVSTLELGDSALYLCASSLTGGNGYTFGSGTRLTVV.

This clone was counted once. The CDR3, as DNA: TGTGCCAGCTCTGGCGGTAGGGGGGAGCAGTACTTC. This gives the protein CASSGGRGEQYF. The V call is TRBV28, the J call TRBJ2-7; D may be TRBD1 (6 bases). Trimming took off 8 bases at V and 7 bases at J, with 15 bases between the two ends. The V gene's germline CDR1 is MDHEN and CDR2 SYDVKM. The CDR3 loop spans 12 amino acids.

The CDR3 DNA reads TGTGCCAGCTGCGAAGGACAAAGCTCCTACAATGAGCAGTTCTTC. Encoded protein: CASCEGQSSYNEQFF. The rearrangement uses TRBV4-2 and TRBJ2-1, with a weak D call TRBD1 (5 bases). The V gene's germline CDR1 is LGHNA and CDR2 YNFKEQ. Trimming left V 8 bases short and J 0 bases short, with 14 bases between. This CDR3 region has 15 residues.

The chain joins TRBV2 to TRBJ1-5, with 9 bases identical to TRBD1. Trimming cost V 6 bases and J 4 bases; bases outside gene matches: 10. CDR3 length: 16 residues. Germline values: CDR1 SNHLY, CDR2 FYNNEI. This chain's CDR3 is CASRSNRGRRNQPQHF. The CDR3 DNA follows: TGTGCCAGCAGGTCAAACAGGGGGCGCCGGAATCAGCCCCAGCATTTT.

The chain uses TRBV6-6 and TRBJ2-5; 12 bases are a match to TRBD2. CDR3 length: 15 amino acids. V trimming: 6 bases; J trimming: 4 bases; junction bases outside the gene matches: 6. Germline V gives CDR1 MNHNY, CDR2 SVGAGI (reference sequence). CDR3 in DNA: TGTGCCAGCAGGGAACTAGCGGGAGGTAGAGAGACCCAGTACTTC. It yields the protein CASRELAGGRETQYF.

Comments on this clone: One end of the junction does not line up with germline, which may come from a read error. The J gene is TRBJ2-1, the V gene TRBV7-9; 7 positions agree with TRBD1. This CDR3 is 15 amino acids long. Germline values: CDR1 SEHNR, CDR2 FQNEAQ (reference sequence). CDR3 nucleotides: TGTTCCAGCAGCTTTAACCAAGACAGGGTCAATGAGCAGTTCTTC. Translating it yields CSSSFNQDRVNEQFF.

The V and J genes are TRBV11-2 and TRBJ2-5, with no clear D. The CDR3 totals 15 residues. CDR1 is SGHAT and CDR2 is FQNNGV in the germline V gene. With 1 base removed from V and 1 base from J, the gap between germline ends came to 10 bases. CDR3 loop: CASSLGTARQETQYF. CDR3 bases: TGTGCCAGCAGCTTAGGCACAGCTCGCCAAGAGACCCAGTACTTC.

The CDR3 DNA sequence: TGTGCCAGCAGCTGGGACAGATCCTCTGGAAACACCATATATTTT. It is translated as CASSWDRSSGNTIYF. This chain links TRBV5-6 with TRBJ1-3; TRBD1 matches at 7 bases. The trim removed 3 bases at V and 0 bases at J, leaving 3 bases unmatched. Germline V gene sequence: CDR1 SGHDT, CDR2 YYEEEE. This CDR3 has 15 amino acids.

This clone was counted only a few times. The J gene is TRBJ2-2, the V gene TRBV6-5, with D perhaps TRBD1 (6 bases). Trimming shortened V by 2 bases and J by 4 bases, and 14 bases separated the two germline ends. The CDR3 runs 16 residues. The germline V gene encodes CDR1 MNHEY and CDR2 SVGAGI. Written as DNA, the CDR3 is TGTGCCAGCAGTTACCCGTCAGGGGCCGGCACCGGGGAGCTGTTTTTT. It is translated as CASSYPSGAGTGELFF.

This clone was observed a handful of times. Here the CDR3 DNA reads TGTGCCAGTAGTTCCCGGGACAGCTCCTACGAGCAGTACTTC. Residues: CASSSRDSSYEQYF. The chain recombines TRBV19 with TRBJ2-7; 7 bases map to TRBD1. The CDR3 totals 14 residues. Germline V gives CDR1 LNHDA, CDR2 SQIVND (reference sequence). Germline trimming cut 5 bases from V and 0 bases from J; bases unmatched to any gene: 4. Based on the CDR3 plus reference TRBV19 and TRBJ2-7, the full variable domain is DGGITQSPKYLFRKEGQNVTLSCEQNLNHDAMYWYRQDPGQGLRLIYYSQIVNDFQKGDIAEGYSVSREKKESFPLTVTSAQKNPTAFYLCASSSRDSSYEQYFGPGTRLTVT.

The chain is built from TRBV4-2 and TRBJ1-1; 7 bases line up with TRBD1. Germline CDR1 reads LGHNA; CDR2 reads YNFKEQ. V was pared by 1 base and J by 3 bases, with 11 bases of the junction left unmatched. This CDR3 comprises 17 residues. CDR3 sequence: CASSQVSGRGDDTEAFF. DNA of the CDR3: TGTGCCAGCAGCCAAGTGTCGGGCAGGGGGGACGACACTGAAGCTTTCTTT.

This chain connects TRBV19 to TRBJ2-7; TRBD2 agrees at 12 bases. V lost 1 base and J lost 2; bases outside the gene matches: 3. The CDR3 is made up of 16 amino acids. Germline CDR1 and CDR2: LNHDA and SQIVND (reference sequence). CDR3 coding DNA: TGTGCCAGTAGTATAGGGACTAGCGGGACTCCCTACGAGCAGTACTTC. The encoded protein is CASSIGTSGTPYEQYF.

This chain links TRBV4-2 with TRBJ2-3, with TRBD2 matching 11 bases. With 4 bases clipped from V and 2 bases from J, the junction kept 8 bases outside the gene matches. CDR1 and CDR2 from the germline V gene are LGHNA and YNFKEQ. The CDR3 totals 17 residues. CDR3 in DNA: TGTGCCAGCAGCCCTAAAGGACTAGCGGGTAACACAGATACGCAGTATTTT. Protein sequence: CASSPKGLAGNTDTQYF.

J is TRBJ2-3 and V is TRBV10-3; D possibly corresponds to TRBD1 (5 bases). V dropped 1 base and J dropped 2 bases, with 10 bases sitting between them. Germline V gene data show CDR1 as ENHRY and CDR2 as SYGVKD. The CDR3 totals 15 residues. The CDR3 loop is CAISELAGPTDTQYF. CDR3 DNA: TGTGCCATCAGTGAGTTGGCAGGGCCCACAGATACGCAGTATTTT.

V gene TRBV5-4 combines with J gene TRBJ2-5; 12 positions agree with TRBD1. The J call is in doubt because the DNA end fits TRBJ2-7 better. The CDR3 contains 15 residues. CDR1 and CDR2 from the germline V gene are SGHNT and YYREEE (reference sequence). The CDR3 region is CATGTGGIGAYEQYF. The CDR3, as DNA: TGTGCCACCGGGACAGGGGGCATAGGGGCCTACGAGCAGTACTTC.

This chain uses TRBV30 with TRBJ2-2, with TRBD2 matching over 8 bases. With 4 bases clipped from V and 8 bases from J, the junction kept 6 bases outside the gene matches. CDR1 is GTSNPN, CDR2 SVGIG, per germline (reference sequence). CDR3 length: 13 amino acids. DNA for the CDR3: TGTGCCTGGACACGGGGGGGAGATGGGGAGCTGTTTTTT. This gives the protein CAWTRGGDGELFF.

In DNA form, the CDR3 reads TGTGCCAGCAGCCTGCGGGCGGGGGGGCTCAATGAGCAGTTCTTC. Protein: CASSLRAGGLNEQFF. The chain employs TRBV7-2 and TRBJ2-1; TRBD2 agrees at 9 bases. The CDR3 extends over 15 amino acids. Germline V lookup: CDR1 SGHTA, CDR2 FQGNSA. V lost 5 bases to trimming and J lost 6 bases; unmatched junction nucleotides: 8.

This clone came up a few times. The rearrangement joins TRBV5-1 to TRBJ1-4, with 9 bases identical to TRBD1. Germline V lookup: CDR1 SGHRS, CDR2 YFSETQ. The ends lost 0 bases at V and 5 bases at J; junction bases unmatched: 2. CDR3 length: 15 residues. The CDR3: CASSLGGTGNEKLFF. The CDR3 DNA reads as TGCGCCAGCAGCTTGGGAGGGACAGGGAATGAAAAACTGTTTTTT.

J is TRBJ1-1 and V is TRBV5-1, with 8 bases fitting TRBD1. CDR1 is SGHRS and CDR2 is YFSETQ in the germline V gene. Trimming took 4 bases from V and 1 from J; bases not matched to a gene: 3. The CDR3 consists of 14 residues. CDR3 amino acids: CASSAGGQNTEAFF. The CDR3 nucleotides read TGCGCCAGCAGCGCAGGGGGCCAGAACACTGAAGCTTTCTTT.

This clone has only one observation. J is TRBJ2-2 and V is TRBV6-1; TRBD2 might be the D (5 bases). Germline V CDR1 and CDR2: MNHNS, SASEGT. The CDR3 extends over 13 amino acids. Trimming left V 6 bases short and J 0 bases short, with 5 bases between. The CDR3 reads CASRLANTGELFF. The CDR3 DNA reads as TGTGCCAGCAGACTAGCGAACACCGGGGAGCTGTTTTTT.

The chain combines TRBV6-5 with TRBJ1-2, with no clear D. The CDR3 runs to 13 residues. CDR1 and CDR2 from the germline V gene are MNHEY and SVGAGI. V lost 8 bases and J lost 1, with 11 bases in between. CDR3 sequence (DNA): TGTGCCAGCGGCCTTCCGTTTAACTATGGCTACACCTTC. Translating gives CASGLPFNYGYTF.

V usage is TRBV5-8 and J usage is TRBJ2-5; 7 bases agree with TRBD1. In germline, CDR1 is SGHTS, CDR2 YDEGEE. The V gene end was trimmed by 8 bases and the J gene end by 5 bases; junction bases not matched to a gene: 6. The CDR3 loop spans 12 amino acids. The CDR3 DNA reads as TGTGCCAGTAGACAGGGCTCGGAGACCCAGTACTTC. Translating it yields CASRQGSETQYF.